This record looks at one TCR beta chain sequence and its context. The antigen is undetermined. Donors were Caucasian adults residing in Nashville, Tennessee, USA. Investigators divided CD4+ cells into CD45RA+ naive and CD45RA-negative memory subsets. This specimen comes from a study of shared clonotypes between healthy human individuals. General study points: Non-shared clonotypes showed lower generation probabilities than clonotypes common to all four donors. Sharing across four donors was highest in naive CD4 (around 5%) and lowest in memory CD8 (around 0.4%).

This CDR3 comprises 16 residues. V lost 6 bases and J lost 0, with 14 bases in between. Germline V CDR1 and CDR2: KGHSH, LQKENI. TCRdb's table, derived via immunoSEQ multiplex PCR, lists solely in-frame clones and lacks some. The sample holds some 1 million clones, around 75% seen once. Sample: memory CD4+ T cells sorted from blood. The subset: CD45RA-negative fraction. The V gene is TRBV18, the J gene TRBJ2-2, with D perhaps TRBD1 or TRBD2 (5 bases each). This receptor was taken from a man aged 18 to 30 in good health. In DNA form, the CDR3 reads TGTGCCAGCTCCCCGGCTTGGGACGCGAACACCGGGGAGCTGTTTTTT. Encoded protein: CASSPAWDANTGELFF.